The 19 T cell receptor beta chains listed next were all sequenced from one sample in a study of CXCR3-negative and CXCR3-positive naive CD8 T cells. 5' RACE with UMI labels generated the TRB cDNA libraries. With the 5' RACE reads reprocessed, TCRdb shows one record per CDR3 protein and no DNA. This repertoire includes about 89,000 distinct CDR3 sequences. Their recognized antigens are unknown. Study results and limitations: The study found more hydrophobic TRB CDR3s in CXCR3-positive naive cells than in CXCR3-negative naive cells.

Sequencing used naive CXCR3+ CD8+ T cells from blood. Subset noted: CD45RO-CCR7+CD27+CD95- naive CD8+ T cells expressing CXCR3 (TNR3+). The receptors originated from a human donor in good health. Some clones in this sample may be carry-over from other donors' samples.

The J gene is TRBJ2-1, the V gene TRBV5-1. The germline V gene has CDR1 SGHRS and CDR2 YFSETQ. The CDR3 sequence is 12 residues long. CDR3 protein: CASSFDYNEQFF.

CDR3 residues: CASSPPLDTTQYF. The chain recombines TRBV27 with TRBJ2-3; TCRdb's D call of TRBD2 is untestable without DNA. Germline V lookup: CDR1 MNHEY, CDR2 SMNVEV (reference sequence). There are 13 residues in the CDR3.

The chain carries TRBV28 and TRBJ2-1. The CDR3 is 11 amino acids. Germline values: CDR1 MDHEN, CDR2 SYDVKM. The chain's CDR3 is CASSFGGLKFF.

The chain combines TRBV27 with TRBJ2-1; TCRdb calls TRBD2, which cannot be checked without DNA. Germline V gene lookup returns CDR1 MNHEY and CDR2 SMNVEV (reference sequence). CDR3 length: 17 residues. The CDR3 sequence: CASSLSALAEIYNEQFF.

CDR3 protein: CSSLGAPGRTEAFF. The chain employs TRBV29-1 and TRBJ1-1; the D gene TCRdb calls, TRBD1, cannot be checked with no DNA. The CDR3 consists of 14 residues. CDR1 SQVTM and CDR2 ANQGSEA come from the germline V gene.

The CDR3 spells CASSYPERREGPQSSYNEQFF. V usage is TRBV6-2 or TRBV6-3 and J usage is TRBJ2-1; the TCRdb call, TRBD2, lacks DNA for checking. Germline V gives CDR1 MNHEY, CDR2 SVGEGT. The CDR3 consists of 21 residues.

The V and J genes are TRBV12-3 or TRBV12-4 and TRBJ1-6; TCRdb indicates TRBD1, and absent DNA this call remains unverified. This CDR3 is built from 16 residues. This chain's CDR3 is CASSFPPTGNNSPLHF.

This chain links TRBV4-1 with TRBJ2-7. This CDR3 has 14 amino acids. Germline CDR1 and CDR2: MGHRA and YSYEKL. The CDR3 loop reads CASSQDSGTYEQYF.

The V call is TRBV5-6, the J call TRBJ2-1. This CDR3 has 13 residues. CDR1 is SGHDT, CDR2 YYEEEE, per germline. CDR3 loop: CASTGPTPNEQFF.

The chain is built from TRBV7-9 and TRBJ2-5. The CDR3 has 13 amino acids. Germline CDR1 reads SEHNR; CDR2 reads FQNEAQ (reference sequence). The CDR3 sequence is CASSPIHQETQYF.

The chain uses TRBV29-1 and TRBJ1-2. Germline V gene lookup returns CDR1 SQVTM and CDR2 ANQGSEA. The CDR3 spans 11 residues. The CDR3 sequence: CSVEVRGGYTF.

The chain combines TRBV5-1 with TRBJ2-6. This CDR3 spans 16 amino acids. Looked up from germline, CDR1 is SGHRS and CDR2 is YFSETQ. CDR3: CASSPGPSSGANVLTF.

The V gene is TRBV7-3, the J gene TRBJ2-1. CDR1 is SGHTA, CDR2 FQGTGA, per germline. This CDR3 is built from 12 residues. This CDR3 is CASSFGYNEQFF.

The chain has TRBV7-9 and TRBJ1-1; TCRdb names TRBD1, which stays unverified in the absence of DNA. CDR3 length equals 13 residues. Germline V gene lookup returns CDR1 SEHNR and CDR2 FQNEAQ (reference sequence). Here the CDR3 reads CASSLGQGAEAFF. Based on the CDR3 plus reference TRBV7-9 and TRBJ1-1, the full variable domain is DTGVSQNPRHKITKRGQNVTFRCDPISEHNRLYWYRQTLGQGPEFLTYFQNEAQLEKSRLLSDRFSAERPKGSFSTLEIQRTEQGDSAMYLCASSLGQGAEAFFGQGTRLTVV.

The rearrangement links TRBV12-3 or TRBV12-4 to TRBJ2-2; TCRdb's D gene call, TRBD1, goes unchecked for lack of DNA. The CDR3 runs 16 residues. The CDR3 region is CASSSFDSSRTGELFF.

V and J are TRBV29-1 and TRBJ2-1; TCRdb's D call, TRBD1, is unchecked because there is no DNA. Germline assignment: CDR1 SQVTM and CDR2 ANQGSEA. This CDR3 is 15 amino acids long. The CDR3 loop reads CSVDWAGSSYNEQFF.

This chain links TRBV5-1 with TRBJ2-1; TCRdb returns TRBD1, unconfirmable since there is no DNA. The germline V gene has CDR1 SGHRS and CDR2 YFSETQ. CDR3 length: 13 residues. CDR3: CASSWSRGGEQFF. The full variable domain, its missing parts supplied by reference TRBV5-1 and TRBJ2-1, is KAGVTQTPRYLIKTRGQQVTLSCSPISGHRSVSWYQQTPGQGLQFLFEYFSETQRNKGNFPGRFSGRQFSNSRSEMNVSTLELGDSALYLCASSWSRGGEQFFGPGTRLTVL.

The CDR3 loop is CATSRDLGAGNTVYF. The gene calls are TRBV15 and TRBJ1-3; TCRdb's D gene call, TRBD1, goes unchecked for lack of DNA. The CDR3 contains 15 residues. Germline values: CDR1 LNHNV, CDR2 YYDKDF (reference sequence).

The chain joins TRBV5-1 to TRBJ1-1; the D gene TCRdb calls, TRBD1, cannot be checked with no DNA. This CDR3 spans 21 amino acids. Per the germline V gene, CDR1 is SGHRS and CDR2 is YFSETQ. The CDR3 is CASSLGRLDGWGQPRNTEAFF.